This section outlines one TCR beta chain sequence together with its context. Its matching antigen is unknown. Expressed TCRB transcripts got sequenced, as all isolated RNA was reverse transcribed. The protocol was immunoSEQ multiplex PCR, while the TCRdb copy is restricted to in-frame clones and leaves out a portion. The table includes 100,000 to 150,000 clones, roughly 17% detected once. Germline-derived CDR1 and CDR2 are SNHLY and FYNNEI. CDR3 length: 15 residues. Trimming cost V 5 bases and J 0 bases; bases outside gene matches: 5. This sample was included in a study of beta chain features in type 1 diabetes. Study-wide points: People with Type 1 diabetes carried modestly yet significantly shorter TCRB CDR3s in all four CD4+ subsets.

The source material was central memory CD4+ T cells from blood. The receptor was isolated from a man aged 18 to 29 with type 1 diabetes. This chain connects TRBV2 to TRBJ2-7, with 9 bases aligning to TRBD2. The CDR3 coding sequence is TGTGCCAGCAGTCGCGGGGGGGACCTCTCCTACGAGCAGTACTTC. Protein sequence: CASSRGGDLSYEQYF.